The 21 T cell receptor beta chains in this list originate from one sample, sequenced in a study of cytomegalovirus exposure and HLA in healthy donors (TCRdb year 2017). The library relied on the immunoSEQ multiplex PCR assay. For the multiplex PCR, a mixture combining 60 forward primers for TCR Vbeta segments and 13 reverse primers for TCR Jbeta segments was used. TCRdb holds this immuneACCESS table with in-frame rearrangements only. Some clones are missing; in checked studies, unresolved V genes explain under half, and the rest has no known cause. The sample has about 98,000 clones on record, 75% to 85% of them singletons. Roughly 11% of the sample lies in the top ten. The material sequenced was PBMCs. The receptor source for this set is a man between 18 and 29 years old in good health and CMV-seropositive.

The chain links TRBV7-9 to TRBJ2-7, with 9 bases that match TRBD1. With V trimmed by 6 bases and J by 0 bases, 12 bases remained unmatched. This CDR3 spans 17 amino acids. Germline CDR1 SEHNR, CDR2 FQNEAQ (reference sequence). Written as DNA, the CDR3 is TGTGCCAGCAGTCTAAATATGGGACAGGGCCGCTCCTACGAGCAGTACTTC. Its protein product is CASSLNMGQGRSYEQYF. Full variable domain (remainder filled in from reference TRBV7-9 and TRBJ2-7): DTGVSQNPRHKITKRGQNVTFRCDPISEHNRLYWYRQTLGQGPEFLTYFQNEAQLEKSRLLSDRFSAERPKGSFSTLEIQRTEQGDSAMYLCASSLNMGQGRSYEQYFGPGTRLTVT.

The chain carries TRBV7-9 and TRBJ1-4, with D unclear. Trimming took off 3 bases at V and 0 bases at J, with 5 bases between the two ends. Germline V lookup: CDR1 SEHNR, CDR2 FQNEAQ (reference sequence). This CDR3 is built from 14 residues. For the CDR3, the DNA is TGTGCCAGCAGCTTCTTCGCAACTAATGAAAAACTGTTTTTT. It codes for CASSFFATNEKLFF.

This chain joins TRBV23-1 and TRBJ2-7, with 7 bases identical to TRBD1. TRBV23-1 is flagged as an ORF with uncertain function. The CDR3 has 16 residues. With V trimmed by 4 bases and J by 4 bases, 13 bases remained unmatched. The CDR3 reads CASSLIRTGGAYEQYF. The CDR3 DNA is TGCGCCAGCAGTCTAATAAGGACAGGTGGAGCTTACGAGCAGTACTTC.

The table lists this clone with a count of one. The rearrangement uses TRBV6-1 and TRBJ1-5; perhaps TRBD1 as D (5 bases). Germline CDR1 reads MNHNS; CDR2 reads SASEGT. The CDR3 runs to 15 residues. Trimming left V 4 bases short and J 1 base short, with 11 bases between. The CDR3 nucleotides are TGTGCCAGCAGTGTCCAGGGTGAAAGCAATCAGCCCCAGCATTTT. Its translation: CASSVQGESNQPQHF.

The chain is built from TRBV27 and TRBJ1-2, with D unclear. This CDR3 is 13 amino acids long. Germline V gene lookup returns CDR1 MNHEY and CDR2 SMNVEV (reference sequence). V lost 5 bases and J 2 bases, leaving 9 bases between the germline ends. Here the CDR3 DNA reads TGTGCCAGCAGTCAGGCAGGAAACTATGGCTACACCTTC. Residues: CASSQAGNYGYTF.

The chain couples TRBV19 to TRBJ2-3; possibly TRBD2 for D (5 bases). CDR3 size: 12 residues. Germline V gene sequence: CDR1 LNHDA, CDR2 SQIVND (reference sequence). The V and J ends lost 3 bases and 6 bases respectively, with 7 bases between them. The CDR3 coding sequence is TGTGCCAGTAGTATTACGGGGGATACGCAGTATTTT. Protein sequence: CASSITGDTQYF. Full variable domain (missing parts from reference TRBV19 and TRBJ2-3): DGGITQSPKYLFRKEGQNVTLSCEQNLNHDAMYWYRQDPGQGLRLIYYSQIVNDFQKGDIAEGYSVSREKKESFPLTVTSAQKNPTAFYLCASSITGDTQYFGPGTRLTVL.

The V gene is TRBV6-1, the J gene TRBJ1-1; D is unclear. CDR1 MNHNS and CDR2 SASEGT come from the germline V gene. This CDR3 spans 13 amino acids. With 3 bases removed from V and 8 bases from J, the gap between germline ends came to 13 bases. The CDR3 DNA sequence: TGTGCCAGCAGTGAGGAGTACACTAGGGAAGCTTTCTTT. It yields the protein CASSEEYTREAFF.

The sample holds a few counts of this clone. The chain joins TRBV30 to TRBJ2-6; D perhaps matches TRBD2 (6 bases). This CDR3 has 13 residues. Germline V gene sequence: CDR1 GTSNPN, CDR2 SVGIG (reference sequence). The CDR3 DNA reads as TGTGCGGGGCGGGGTCTTGGGGCCAACGTCCTGACTTTC. Translating it yields CAGRGLGANVLTF.

V usage is TRBV4-1 and J usage is TRBJ2-2; D is uncertain. V was trimmed by 2 bases and J by 6 bases, leaving 10 bases between them. This CDR3 is 14 amino acids long. CDR1 is MGHRA, CDR2 YSYEKL, per germline. CDR3 protein: CASSQTTNPGELFF. The CDR3, as DNA: TGCGCCAGCAGCCAAACTACTAATCCCGGGGAGCTGTTTTTT.

This clone was seen only once. V and J are TRBV19 and TRBJ1-5, with D perhaps TRBD1 (6 bases). Trimming removed 3 bases at V and 3 bases at J, with 12 bases between. This CDR3 region has 15 residues. Germline V gene data show CDR1 as LNHDA and CDR2 as SQIVND (reference sequence). CDR3 sequence: CASSILDRHNQPQHF. The CDR3, as DNA: TGTGCCAGTAGTATTCTCGACAGGCACAATCAGCCCCAGCATTTT. The whole variable domain, filled in from reference TRBV19 and TRBJ1-5, reads DGGITQSPKYLFRKEGQNVTLSCEQNLNHDAMYWYRQDPGQGLRLIYYSQIVNDFQKGDIAEGYSVSREKKESFPLTVTSAQKNPTAFYLCASSILDRHNQPQHFGDGTRLSIL.

About this clone itself: Because the CDR3 is missing its conserved closing phenylalanine or tryptophan, this is likely a read error. V usage is TRBV6-1 and J usage is TRBJ2-3, with 7 nucleotides matching TRBD2. Germline-derived CDR1 and CDR2 are MNHNS and SASEGT. The CDR3 is made up of 14 amino acids. The V segment lost 2 bases and the J segment 6 bases; nucleotides outside the gene matches: 5. This chain's CDR3 is CASSELAEADTQYV. The CDR3 region has the DNA TGTGCCAGCAGTGAACTAGCGGAAGCCGATACGCAGTATGTT.

The V and J genes are TRBV6-1 and TRBJ2-5; TRBD2 matches at 7 bases. Unmatched junction bases numbered 6, after V lost 3 bases and J lost 5 bases. The germline CDR1 and CDR2 sequences are MNHNS and SASEGT. CDR3 length: 14 residues. The CDR3 reads CASSEGRVQETQYF. The CDR3 DNA reads as TGTGCCAGCAGTGAGGGGAGGGTTCAGGAGACCCAGTACTTC.

This chain joins TRBV6-1 and TRBJ2-7; D perhaps matches TRBD1 (6 bases). The CDR3 extends over 13 amino acids. The V end lost 6 bases, the J end lost 3 bases, and 12 bases lay between the germline ends. CDR1 and CDR2 from the germline V gene are MNHNS and SASEGT. CDR3 bases: TGTGCCAGCAGACCAACAGGGAGCTACGAGCAGTACTTC. This sequence encodes CASRPTGSYEQYF.

The V and J genes are TRBV19 and TRBJ1-2; possible D gene TRBD1, 6 bases. Per the germline V gene, CDR1 is LNHDA and CDR2 is SQIVND (reference sequence). The CDR3 runs to 15 residues. V was shortened by 5 bases and J by 5 bases, with 18 bases between the two germline ends. The CDR3 sequence is CASSPKARDNYGYTF. DNA of the CDR3: TGTGCCAGTAGTCCGAAAGCCCGGGACAATTATGGCTACACCTTC.

The chain is built from TRBV6-1 and TRBJ1-6, with unresolved D. The V and J ends lost 6 bases and 8 bases respectively, with 11 bases between them. The CDR3 has 13 residues. The V gene's germline CDR1 is MNHNS and CDR2 SASEGT. Written as DNA, the CDR3 is TGTGCCAGCAGCCACAGAGGGTATTCACCCCTCCACTTT. Its translation is CASSHRGYSPLHF.

The chain joins TRBV5-1 to TRBJ1-1; possibly TRBD1 for D (6 bases). Trimming pared 4 bases from V and 9 bases from J, leaving 25 bases between. Germline loops: CDR1 SGHRS, CDR2 YFSETQ. The CDR3 has 16 amino acids. The CDR3 sequence: CASSLQGGGSGEKAFF. The CDR3 DNA sequence: TGCGCCAGCAGCCTACAGGGAGGCGGTAGCGGGGAAAAAGCTTTCTTT.

This clone has more than one count but fewer than ten. The genes are TRBV5-4 and TRBJ2-3; 9 nucleotides line up with TRBD1. Germline values: CDR1 SGHNT, CDR2 YYREEE (reference sequence). The CDR3 is 15 residues long. V gave up 4 bases and J gave up 2 bases; unmatched junction bases: 5. CDR3 loop: CASSLDRGYTDTQYF. The CDR3 region has the DNA TGTGCCAGCAGCCTGGACAGGGGATACACAGATACGCAGTATTTT.

The chain employs TRBV4-1 and TRBJ1-3, with unresolved D. The germline gives CDR1 MGHRA, CDR2 YSYEKL. The length of the CDR3 is 12 residues. Between the trimmed V and J ends, which lost 4 bases and 8 bases, there was a span of 9 bases. As DNA, the CDR3 is TGCGCCAGCAGCCCCGTGGGAGACACCATATATTTT. It encodes CASSPVGDTIYF.

The genes are TRBV28 and TRBJ1-1; D not resolved. This CDR3 is 11 amino acids long. Trimming cost V 4 bases and J 4 bases, with 4 bases left between them. Germline loops: CDR1 MDHEN, CDR2 SYDVKM. The CDR3 region has the DNA TGTGCCAGCAGTTCTACCACTGAAGCTTTCTTT. This translates into CASSSTTEAFF.

The V gene is TRBV5-6, the J gene TRBJ2-7; D possibly corresponds to TRBD1 (6 bases). CDR3 size: 14 residues. Trimming cost V 7 bases and J 2 bases, with 16 bases left between them. The germline V gene has CDR1 SGHDT and CDR2 YYEEEE. In nucleotides, the CDR3 is TGTGCCAGCCGTTCGAAGGGGGATCCCTACGAGCAGTACTTC. It is translated as CASRSKGDPYEQYF.

The table lists this clone with a count of one. V is TRBV28 and J is TRBJ1-4; D is uncertain. Deletions cut 7 bases from V and 6 bases from J, with 15 bases between. This CDR3 is built from 14 residues. Germline V CDR1 and CDR2: MDHEN, SYDVKM. In DNA form, the CDR3 reads TGTGCCAGCACCCTGGGGAGTTCTTATGAAAAACTGTTTTTT. This sequence encodes CASTLGSSYEKLFF.